These 2 T cell receptor beta chains came from one sample sequenced in a study of blood T cells in healthy people across ages. Then a second PCR, running roughly 7 to 11 cycles, was carried out with a sample-barcoded 5' primer and a J-beta primer mix. In TCRdb, the 5' RACE reads were re-called with MiXCR into one record per CDR3 protein. The sample yields more than 550,000 distinct CDR3 sequences, about 24% seen once. Sequencing was performed on blood. The receptors were sampled from a man in his sixties or seventies in good health.

J is TRBJ2-3 and V is TRBV4-1, with 8 nucleotides matching TRBD2. V gave up 4 bases and J gave up 3 bases; unmatched junction bases: 9. This CDR3 comprises 16 residues. Per the germline V gene, CDR1 is MGHRA and CDR2 is YSYEKL. CDR3 region: CASSRESGGPTDTQYF. CDR3 coding DNA: TGCGCCAGCAGCCGAGAGTCGGGGGGGCCTACAGATACGCAGTATTTT.

This clonotype came up a few times. The gene calls are TRBV24-1 and TRBJ1-4; D possibly corresponds to TRBD1 (5 bases). The CDR3 runs 18 residues. From germline, CDR1 is KGHDR and CDR2 SFDVKD. Trimming shortened V by 1 base and J by 3 bases, and 17 bases separated the two germline ends. The CDR3 nucleotides read TGTGCCACCAGTGATTTAGAACCCGCCGGGGGGGCTAATGAAAAACTGTTTTTT. Translated: CATSDLEPAGGANEKLFF.